This entry lists 31 T cell receptor beta chains sequenced from one sample in a study of OX40 agonist ivuxolimab in advanced cancers. Repertoires were generated with immunoSEQ multiplex PCR, while TCRdb's copy carries only in-frame clones and drops some. This sample carries 55,000 to 70,000 clones, 85% of them seen once, and the ten largest clones take around 3.6%. Specimen: CD4+ or CD8+ T cells sorted from blood, collected in a trial of the OX40 agonist ivuxolimab. The receptors were sampled from an adult with an advanced solid tumor such as melanoma, head and neck, liver or kidney cancer.

The chain employs TRBV7-2 and TRBJ2-7; D could derive from TRBD1 or TRBD2 (5 bases each). Germline V gives CDR1 SGHTA, CDR2 FQGNSA. Between the trimmed V and J ends, which lost 5 bases and 4 bases, there was a span of 15 bases. There are 14 residues in the CDR3. The CDR3 DNA reads as TGTGCCAGCAGCCATCTGGTGGGGGAATACGAGCAGTACTTC. Translated, it gives CASSHLVGEYEQYF.

This clone was found once. The chain has TRBV6-6 and TRBJ2-7; 7 bases are shared with TRBD1. Trimming cost V 9 bases and J 3 bases; bases outside gene matches: 8. Germline assignment: CDR1 MNHNY and CDR2 SVGAGI (reference sequence). The CDR3 is 13 residues long. CDR3: CASGTDPSYEQYF. The CDR3 bases are TGTGCCAGTGGGACAGATCCTAGCTACGAGCAGTACTTC.

The chain employs TRBV6-5 and TRBJ2-7, with D hard to call. This CDR3 is 12 amino acids long. Germline V gene data show CDR1 as MNHEY and CDR2 as SVGAGI. V was cut by 5 bases and J by 3 bases, with 8 bases left in between. This CDR3 reads CASSLLGYEQYF. CDR3 in DNA: TGTGCCAGCAGTCTACTCGGCTACGAGCAGTACTTC.

The CDR3 is CASSLVGLRDNEQFF. CDR3 bases: TGCGCCAGCAGCTTGGTGGGACTCCGCGACAATGAGCAGTTCTTC. V gene TRBV5-1 combines with J gene TRBJ2-1; D perhaps matches TRBD2 (6 bases). Per germline, CDR1 SGHRS and CDR2 YFSETQ. The CDR3 sequence is 15 residues long. The ends were cut back, 0 bases at V and 5 bases at J, with 12 bases in the middle.

V is TRBV18 and J is TRBJ1-4, with D hard to call. CDR1 KGHSH and CDR2 LQKENI come from the germline V gene. This CDR3 region has 13 residues. The ends were cut back, 3 bases at V and 7 bases at J, with 9 bases in the middle. The CDR3 DNA reads TGTGCCAGCTCACCTAACGATTCTGAAAAACTGTTTTTT. This sequence encodes CASSPNDSEKLFF.

The chain links TRBV28 to TRBJ2-2; D is ambiguous. CDR3 length: 13 residues. Between the trimmed V and J ends, which lost 4 bases and 4 bases, there was a span of 7 bases. The germline gives CDR1 MDHEN, CDR2 SYDVKM. The CDR3 here is CASSYGPTGELFF. CDR3 nucleotides: TGTGCCAGCAGTTACGGCCCCACCGGGGAGCTGTTTTTT. Using reference TRBV28 and TRBJ2-2 for the parts outside the CDR3, the full variable domain is DVKVTQSSRYLVKRTGEKVFLECVQDMDHENMFWYRQDPGLGLRLIYFSYDVKMKEKGDIPEGYSVSREKKERFSLILESASTNQTSMYLCASSYGPTGELFFGEGSRLTVL.

This clone came up once. The rearrangement links TRBV7-9 to TRBJ2-1; no clear D gene. The CDR3 has 11 residues. V lost 5 bases to trimming and J lost 7 bases, with 6 bases between them. CDR1 is SEHNR, CDR2 FQNEAQ, per germline (reference sequence). CDR3 in amino acids: CASSLSNEQFF. The DNA of the CDR3 is TGTGCCAGCAGCCTTTCTAATGAGCAGTTCTTC.

The gene calls are TRBV5-6 and TRBJ2-1; 7 bases match TRBD1. The CDR3 totals 16 residues. Per the germline V gene, CDR1 is SGHDT and CDR2 is YYEEEE. V lost 1 base to trimming and J lost 6 bases; unmatched junction nucleotides: 10. For the CDR3, the DNA is TGTGCCAGCAGCTTGCCCGGGACAGTTGGCGGCAATGAGCAGTTCTTC. Residues: CASSLPGTVGGNEQFF.

CDR3 coding DNA: TGTGCCGGAGGTCCTCCTCAAGAGCAGTTCTTC. Protein: CAGGPPQEQFF. The V call is TRBV28, the J call TRBJ2-1; D may be TRBD2 (5 bases). CDR1 is MDHEN and CDR2 is SYDVKM in the germline V gene. V was pared by 11 bases and J by 10 bases, with 15 bases between. The CDR3 loop spans 11 amino acids.

The chain carries TRBV28 and TRBJ2-5; 13 bases are shared with TRBD2. Germline loops: CDR1 MDHEN, CDR2 SYDVKM. The CDR3 totals 19 residues. The V segment lost 6 bases and the J segment 4 bases; nucleotides outside the gene matches: 17. CDR3 residues: CASSSLRGLAGELGETQYF. In DNA, the CDR3 is TGTGCCAGCAGCTCACTTCGCGGACTAGCGGGAGAGTTGGGAGAGACCCAGTACTTC.

V usage is TRBV11-2 and J usage is TRBJ2-7; D might be TRBD1 or TRBD2, each matching 5 bases. This CDR3 has 13 residues. The V gene lost 1 base and the J gene lost 3 bases, with 7 bases spanning the gap. Per the germline V gene, CDR1 is SGHAT and CDR2 is FQNNGV. DNA for the CDR3: TGTGCCAGCAGCTTAGGAGGGGTCTACGAGCAGTACTTC. It is translated as CASSLGGVYEQYF.

This clone was recorded once. The chain links TRBV19 to TRBJ1-1; D remains unclear. Trimming stripped 7 bases from V and 6 bases from J, with 15 bases between. Germline CDR1 LNHDA, CDR2 SQIVND (reference sequence). The CDR3 length is 13 residues. Here the CDR3 DNA reads TGTGCCAGTACGCGTTCGCTGAGGGCTGAAGCTTTCTTT. This encodes CASTRSLRAEAFF. Combining the CDR3 with reference TRBV19 and TRBJ1-1 gives the whole variable domain DGGITQSPKYLFRKEGQNVTLSCEQNLNHDAMYWYRQDPGQGLRLIYYSQIVNDFQKGDIAEGYSVSREKKESFPLTVTSAQKNPTAFYLCASTRSLRAEAFFGQGTRLTVV.

A single count supports this clone. The chain carries TRBV6-6 and TRBJ2-7; the D is unclear. The V gene's germline CDR1 is MNHNY and CDR2 SVGAGI (reference sequence). The ends were cut back, 8 bases at V and 0 bases at J, with 17 bases in the middle. This CDR3 contains 15 residues. The CDR3 protein is CASLGFTTDSYEQYF. DNA of the CDR3: TGTGCCAGCTTGGGCTTTACGACGGACTCCTACGAGCAGTACTTC.

The gene calls are TRBV28 and TRBJ1-1; perhaps TRBD1 as D (5 bases). Germline V gene lookup returns CDR1 MDHEN and CDR2 SYDVKM. The CDR3 has 12 residues. V lost 7 bases and J 8 bases, leaving 14 bases between the germline ends. The CDR3 region is CASKEGRREAFF. CDR3 DNA: TGTGCCAGCAAGGAGGGGCGGAGAGAAGCTTTCTTT.

V usage is TRBV7-3 and J usage is TRBJ2-7; 7 bases match TRBD1. With V trimmed by 5 bases and J by 0 bases, 10 bases remained unmatched. This CDR3 is 16 amino acids long. Per germline, CDR1 SGHTA and CDR2 FQGTGA. DNA for the CDR3: TGTGCCAGCAGCCCCTACAGGGGCCCGAGCTCCTACGAGCAGTACTTC. Translation gives CASSPYRGPSSYEQYF.

Only one count was recorded for this clone. The rearrangement uses TRBV28 and TRBJ2-7, with unresolved D. V was shortened by 3 bases and J by 7 bases, with 4 bases between the two germline ends. This CDR3 comprises 10 residues. Germline V CDR1 and CDR2: MDHEN, SYDVKM. The CDR3 loop reads CASSLEEQYF. Written as DNA, the CDR3 is TGTGCCAGCAGTTTGGAAGAGCAGTACTTC.

The sample holds a few counts of this clone. The rearrangement links TRBV7-2 to TRBJ2-7; D perhaps matches TRBD1 (5 bases). The V gene lost 0 bases and the J gene lost 5 bases, with 8 bases spanning the gap. Germline CDR1 and CDR2: SGHTA and FQGNSA. This CDR3 has 13 amino acids. Here the CDR3 reads CASSLAKQDEQYF. In DNA, the CDR3 is TGTGCCAGCAGCTTAGCGAAACAGGACGAGCAGTACTTC.

The V and J genes are TRBV7-9 and TRBJ2-1; 8 bases line up with TRBD1. The CDR3 is made up of 15 amino acids. In germline, CDR1 is SEHNR, CDR2 FQNEAQ (reference sequence). With 8 bases clipped from V and 0 bases from J, the junction kept 6 bases outside the gene matches. CDR3 in DNA: TGTGCCAGCGACTCGACAGGGGCCTCCTACAATGAGCAGTTCTTC. It codes for CASDSTGASYNEQFF.

The chain links TRBV5-1 to TRBJ2-7; no firm D call. Looked up from germline, CDR1 is SGHRS and CDR2 is YFSETQ. This CDR3 contains 13 residues. With 0 bases removed from V and 5 bases from J, the gap between germline ends came to 9 bases. The CDR3 spells CASSLVEGNEQYF. CDR3 sequence (DNA): TGCGCCAGCAGCTTGGTGGAAGGGAACGAGCAGTACTTC.

In DNA, the CDR3 is TGTGCCAGCAGCCTGGGACCCGAGAGGACTGAAGCTTTCTTT. Its protein is CASSLGPERTEAFF. The V gene is TRBV6-6, the J gene TRBJ1-1; D perhaps matches TRBD1 (5 bases). CDR1 MNHNY and CDR2 SVGAGI come from the germline V gene (reference sequence). The CDR3 length is 14 residues. Trimming left V 6 bases short and J 5 bases short, with 16 bases between.

The chain uses TRBV5-1 and TRBJ2-1; weak D call: TRBD1 (6 bases). V lost 5 bases to trimming and J lost 3 bases, with 15 bases between them. The CDR3 is 15 residues long. CDR1 is SGHRS and CDR2 is YFSETQ in the germline V gene. CDR3 loop: CASRRAGVDYNEQFF. The CDR3 nucleotides read TGCGCCAGCAGAAGAGCAGGGGTGGACTACAATGAGCAGTTCTTC.

A remark on this clone: In the same sample, other DNA sequences code for this CDR3. J is TRBJ2-1 and V is TRBV4-3, with 7 bases matching TRBD1. The germline V gene encodes CDR1 LGHNA and CDR2 YSLEER. This CDR3 region has 16 residues. Unmatched junction bases numbered 10, after V lost 3 bases and J lost 5 bases. In DNA, the CDR3 is TGCGCCAGCAGCCAGTCCAACAGGGGCTTCAACAATGAGCAGTTCTTC. Translated: CASSQSNRGFNNEQFF.

The chain combines TRBV5-1 with TRBJ2-5, with 9 bases lining up with TRBD2. The CDR3 covers 16 residues. The V and J ends lost 5 bases and 5 bases, in that order; junction bases with no gene match: 13. In germline, CDR1 is SGHRS, CDR2 YFSETQ. The CDR3 DNA reads TGCGCCAGCAGTGCCATTGGCGGGAGGGCGCGGGAGACCCAGTACTTC. Its translation: CASSAIGGRARETQYF.

This clone was seen only once. V and J are TRBV5-6 and TRBJ2-5; D gene uncertain. Trimming stripped 0 bases from V and 3 bases from J, with 6 bases between. The CDR3 is 13 residues long. The germline V gene has CDR1 SGHDT and CDR2 YYEEEE. The CDR3, as DNA: TGTGCCAGCAGCTTGGGCCTAGAAGAGACCCAGTACTTC. It specifies CASSLGLEETQYF.

This chain links TRBV28 with TRBJ2-7, with TRBD1 matching 9 bases. Germline CDR1 is MDHEN and CDR2 is SYDVKM. V shed 5 bases, J shed 5 bases, and the junction held 19 bases outside the gene matches. This CDR3 is 18 amino acids long. CDR3 coding DNA: TGTGCCAGCAGTCTCAAACGACCGGGACAGGGAGTCACGGACGAGCAGTACTTC. Its translation is CASSLKRPGQGVTDEQYF.

The genes are TRBV5-1 and TRBJ2-7; D tentatively fits TRBD1 or TRBD2 (6 bases each). The V and J ends lost 9 bases and 0 bases respectively, with 16 bases between them. The CDR3 is made up of 14 amino acids. Germline V gives CDR1 SGHRS, CDR2 YFSETQ. The CDR3 loop reads CATKGGITSYEQYF. In DNA, the CDR3 is TGCGCCACCAAAGGGGGGATCACCTCCTACGAGCAGTACTTC.

This chain links TRBV6-5 with TRBJ2-3; D gene uncertain. Germline V gene data show CDR1 as MNHEY and CDR2 as SVGAGI. The CDR3 sequence is 13 residues long. V dropped 4 bases and J dropped 0 bases, with 5 bases sitting between them. The CDR3 coding sequence is TGTGCCAGCAGTTTGACTAGCACAGATACGCAGTATTTT. Its protein is CASSLTSTDTQYF.

The chain links TRBV7-9 to TRBJ1-3; 9 bases align to TRBD1. The CDR3 totals 15 residues. J lost 6 bases, V lost 3 bases, and 6 bases had no gene match. The V gene's germline CDR1 is SEHNR and CDR2 FQNEAQ (reference sequence). The CDR3 DNA reads as TGTGCCAGCAGCTTGCACAGGGGGCTTTTAAACACCATATATTTT. It specifies CASSLHRGLLNTIYF.

This rearrangement joins TRBV10-2 to TRBJ1-2; a possible D gene is TRBD1 (5 bases). V was pared by 6 bases and J by 7 bases, with 18 bases between. Germline V CDR1 and CDR2: WSHSY, SAAADI. This CDR3 comprises 14 residues. CDR3 protein: CASSPAGVRSGYTF. The CDR3 region has the DNA TGCGCCAGCAGCCCGGCGGGGGTCAGGTCTGGCTACACCTTC.

The rearrangement joins TRBV7-2 to TRBJ1-6; D might be TRBD1 (5 bases). Per germline, CDR1 SGHTA and CDR2 FQGNSA. The V and J ends lost 2 bases and 10 bases respectively, with 15 bases between them. This CDR3 has 15 amino acids. The CDR3 reads CASSLIQGGNSPLHF. The CDR3 DNA reads as TGTGCCAGCAGCTTAATCCAGGGCGGTAACTCACCCCTCCACTTT.

This clone came up a few times. The chain uses TRBV11-2 and TRBJ2-7; D is perhaps TRBD2 (5 bases). Between the trimmed V and J ends, which lost 5 bases and 5 bases, there was a span of 22 bases. The CDR3 has 16 amino acids. The V gene's germline CDR1 is SGHAT and CDR2 FQNNGV. This CDR3 is CASSPAPDGLPHEQYF. DNA of the CDR3: TGTGCCAGCAGCCCCGCCCCCGACGGACTGCCCCACGAGCAGTACTTC.